This is a list of T cell receptor beta chains from one sample in a study of T cell repertoires in cytomegalovirus infection. Their antigen targets remain unknown. Using its own MiXCR run on the reads, TCRdb lists one record per CDR3 protein. Of 350,000 to 400,000 distinct CDR3 sequences listed, about 35% are singletons. Source: cultured PBMCs, taken from culture after CMV antigen stimulation. Source of these receptors: a human donor in good health (CMV status not recorded). Some clones in this sample may be carry-over from other donors' samples. Both conserved end residues are part of each CDR3. D genes are given only for firm matches. Clone size is shown for a subset of rows, as once, few, many or a class of expanded clone.

few,TRBV11-2,NA,TRBJ2-7,TGTGCCAGCAGCTTAGCGGCTAGTGTGACCGAGCAGTACTTC,CASSLAASVTEQYF
NA,TRBV6-2/TRBV6-3,NA,TRBJ2-4,TGTGCCAGCATTGATGGCAGTCTAGCCAAAAACATTCAGTACTTC,CASIDGSLAKNIQYF
NA,TRBV19,NA,TRBJ2-1,TGTGCCAGTAGTTTCGGGACTTTAAGGAATGAGCAGTTCTTC,CASSFGTLRNEQFF
few,TRBV24-1,TRBD2,TRBJ2-1,TGTGCCACCAGTGATCGAAGACTAGCGGGGGGACCCTCTAACAATGAGCAGTTCTTC,CATSDRRLAGGPSNNEQFF
NA,TRBV28,NA,TRBJ1-2,TGTGCCAGCAGTTCCCCGACTGGTAGAGGTGGCTACACCTTC,CASSSPTGRGGYTF
few,TRBV7-2,NA,TRBJ2-1,TGTGCCAGCAGCTCGGACTTGTCGGCCGCGATCTTC,CASSSDLSAAIF
NA,TRBV6-1,TRBD1,TRBJ1-4,TGTGCCAGCAGTAGGACAGGGGCTATTCCCGGGACTAATGAAAAACTGTTTTTT,CASSRTGAIPGTNEKLFF
NA,TRBV5-4,TRBD2,TRBJ2-2,TGTGCCAGCAGCCCCGGGACTAGCCGGCACACCGGGGAGCTGTTTTTT,CASSPGTSRHTGELFF
few,TRBV18,TRBD1,TRBJ1-1,TGTGCCAGCTCAGCCCGGGACAGTGGTGTAGCTTTCTTT,CASSARDSGVAFF
NA,TRBV4-2,NA,TRBJ2-1,TGTGCCAGCAGCCAAGATTTGTGGGCGGCGAGCTCCTACAATGAGCAGTTCTTC,CASSQDLWAASSYNEQFF
NA,TRBV20-1,NA,TRBJ1-1,TGCAGTGCTAGAGATCTTGTCGGTAAAGGGAGTGGGAACACTGAAGCTTTCTTT,CSARDLVGKGSGNTEAFF
few,TRBV10-2,NA,TRBJ1-1,TGCGCCAGCAGAAGGACAGACACTGAAGCTTTCTTT,CASRRTDTEAFF
few,TRBV11-2,NA,TRBJ1-5,TGTGCCAGCAGCTTAGACGGTATCCAGGGAAGGAGCAATCAGCCCCAGCATTTT,CASSLDGIQGRSNQPQHF
few,TRBV7-2,NA,TRBJ1-5,TGTGCCAGCAGCTCAATAGGGGTCTGGCAGCCCCAGCATTTT,CASSSIGVWQPQHF
few,TRBV7-9,NA,TRBJ2-3,TGTGCCAGCAGCTTATATCCTGTGGCGGACGTTTCAGATACGCAGTATTTT,CASSLYPVADVSDTQYF
once,TRBV19,NA,TRBJ2-1,TGTGCCAGTGGACCCCTGCGGCAGTTCTTC,CASGPLRQFF
NA,TRBV20-1,NA,TRBJ2-1,TGCAGTGCTAGTACCAATGAGCAGTTCTTC,CSASTNEQFF
NA,TRBV19,TRBD1,TRBJ2-3,TGTGCCAGTAACGACAGGGGAGTTTCAGATACGCAGTATTTT,CASNDRGVSDTQYF
few,TRBV7-9,NA,TRBJ2-5,TGTGCCAGCAGCTCCCCCTCCAGGTACCAAGAGACCCAGTACTTC,CASSSPSRYQETQYF
NA,TRBV19,TRBD1,TRBJ1-1,TGTGCCAGTGGGGGGGACAGGGTGAGCACTGAAGCTTTCTTT,CASGGDRVSTEAFF
NA,TRBV15,NA,TRBJ1-5,TGTGCCACCAGCAGAGATCACCGTCCAAGGGAGGGCAATCAGCCCCAGCATTTT,CATSRDHRPREGNQPQHF
NA,TRBV28,TRBD2,TRBJ2-5,TGTGCCAGCAGGGGGCAGGGAGGGAAGGAGACCCAGTACTTC,CASRGQGGKETQYF
NA,TRBV12-3/TRBV12-4,TRBD2,TRBJ2-3,TGTGCCAGCAGTTTAACTCTGGGACTAGCGGATACGCAGTATTTT,CASSLTLGLADTQYF
NA,TRBV12-3/TRBV12-4,NA,TRBJ1-1,TGTGCCAGCAGCTCTGGACCGGGCACTGAAGCTTTCTTT,CASSSGPGTEAFF
few,TRBV28,NA,TRBJ1-5,TGTGCCAGCATCCCTCTGGGACTCGCTAGCAATCAGCCCCAGCATTTT,CASIPLGLASNQPQHF
NA,TRBV29-1,TRBD1,TRBJ1-2,TGCAGCGTTTTGACAGGGAGCTATGGCTACACCTTC,CSVLTGSYGYTF
NA,TRBV28,NA,TRBJ2-7,TGTGCCAGCACCTCCGGTGAGCACGAGTACGAGCAGTACTTC,CASTSGEHEYEQYF
NA,TRBV11-2,TRBD1,TRBJ2-5,TGTGCCAGCAGCTCCGCCGGGACAGGGGGAGAGACCCAGTACTTC,CASSSAGTGGETQYF
few,TRBV7-9,NA,TRBJ2-5,TGTGCCAGCAGCTCTCAACCCGTAGCGGCACAACAAGAGACCCAGTACTTC,CASSSQPVAAQQETQYF
NA,TRBV7-9,TRBD1,TRBJ2-7,TGTGCCAGCAGCCTTGACAGGGGCGAGCAGTACTTC,CASSLDRGEQYF
NA,TRBV7-2,NA,TRBJ2-7,TGTGCCAGCAGCTTGGGTGGGCATAGCTCCTACGAGCAGTACTTC,CASSLGGHSSYEQYF
few,TRBV11-2,NA,TRBJ1-4,TGTGCCAGCAGCTTACGAGGGGATGAAAAACTGTTTTTT,CASSLRGDEKLFF
NA,TRBV20-1,NA,TRBJ1-5,TGCAGTGCTAGCCCCTCGCAGGGGCATCAGCCCCAGCATTTT,CSASPSQGHQPQHF
NA,TRBV12-3/TRBV12-4,NA,TRBJ1-2,TGTGCCAGCAGCTCCAACAGGGTTAGCTATGGCTACACCTTC,CASSSNRVSYGYTF
NA,TRBV11-2,NA,TRBJ2-5,TGTGCCAGCAGCTTGTGGGACATCCAAGAGACCCAGTACTTC,CASSLWDIQETQYF
few,TRBV4-1,NA,TRBJ1-3,TGCGCCAGCAGCCAAGTCGTGGGTCTCTCTGGAAACACCATATATTTT,CASSQVVGLSGNTIYF
few,TRBV27,NA,TRBJ1-2,TGTGCCAGCAGTCCATACATAAACTATGGCTACACCTTC,CASSPYINYGYTF
NA,TRBV20-1,NA,TRBJ2-7,TGCAGTGCAAAGGACAGAGACCTCTACGAGCAGTACTTC,CSAKDRDLYEQYF
NA,TRBV14,TRBD1,TRBJ2-1,TGTGCCAGCAGCGCACCCGGGACAGGGGGCGCGGATGAGCAGTTCTTC,CASSAPGTGGADEQFF
many,TRBV7-2,NA,TRBJ2-2,TGTGCCAGCAGCCGAACCATGGACAGCACCGGGGAGCTGTTTTTT,CASSRTMDSTGELFF
NA,TRBV18,NA,TRBJ1-2,TGTGCCAGCTCCAGAGAACCCCAAATCGGGACTGCAGGGGTTTTACGCTATGGCTACACCTTC,CASSREPQIGTAGVLRYGYTF
few,TRBV7-9,NA,TRBJ2-7,TGTGCCAGCAGCCCCCTCGTGGGGAGGTACGAGCAGTACTTC,CASSPLVGRYEQYF
few,TRBV4-3,TRBD1,TRBJ2-5,TGCGCCAGCAGCCAAGAACAGGGGGAGACCCAGTACTTC,CASSQEQGETQYF
NA,TRBV3-1,NA,TRBJ1-5,TGTGCCAGCAGCCAAGGAATTGGGGTAAGGCAGCCCCAGCATTTT,CASSQGIGVRQPQHF
NA,TRBV11-3,NA,TRBJ1-1,TGTGCCAGCAGCTTGGGTTCGGGAAAGGCCGTCGAAGCTTTCTTT,CASSLGSGKAVEAFF
few,TRBV15,TRBD1,TRBJ2-7,TGTGCCACCAGCAGAGATGGGGACAGGAGCTTC,CATSRDGDRSF